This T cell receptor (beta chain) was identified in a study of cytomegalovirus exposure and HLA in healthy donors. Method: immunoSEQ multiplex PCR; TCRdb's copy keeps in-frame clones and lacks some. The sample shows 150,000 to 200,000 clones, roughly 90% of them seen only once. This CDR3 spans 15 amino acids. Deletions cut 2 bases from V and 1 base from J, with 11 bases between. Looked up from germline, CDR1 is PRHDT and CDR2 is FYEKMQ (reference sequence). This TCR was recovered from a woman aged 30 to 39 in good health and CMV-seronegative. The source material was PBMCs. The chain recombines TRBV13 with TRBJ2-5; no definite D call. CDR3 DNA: TGTGCCAGCAGCTTACGCCCCCTTTTCCAAGAGACCCAGTACTTC. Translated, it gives CASSLRPLFQETQYF.